This T cell receptor beta chain comes out of a study of shared clonotypes between healthy human individuals. The study, taken as a whole, reports: Sampling involved blood alone; tissue repertoires likely differ.

Turning to this clone: The antigen remains undetermined.

Germline trimming cut 3 bases from V and 2 bases from J; bases unmatched to any gene: 7. CDR3 length: 16 residues. Germline CDR1 ENHRY, CDR2 SYGVKD. Each subset's genomic DNA was split evenly across several immunoSEQ plates. TCRdb's table, derived via immunoSEQ multiplex PCR, lists solely in-frame clones and lacks some. The sample consists of some 550,000 clones, around 97% of them appearing once. Everyone who donated was a Caucasian adult who lived in Nashville, Tennessee. It was into CD45RA+ naive and CD45RA-negative memory subsets that the CD4+ cells were split. This chain uses TRBV10-3 with TRBJ2-3, with TRBD2 matching 8 bases. The sequencing sample was made of naive CD4+ T cells sorted from blood. The subset was: CD45RA+ positively selected. This receptor was identified in a woman younger than 45 in good health. CDR3 nucleotides: TGTGCCATCAGTGATCCGGCTAGCGGGCTCACAGATACGCAGTATTTT. Protein product: CAISDPASGLTDTQYF.